This T cell receptor (beta chain) derives from a study of blood T cell repertoires in COVID-19. For the study at large: Acute-phase and convalescent COVID-19 samples originated in the United States, Italy and Spain. T cells, B-cell-depleted T cells, or PBMCs provided the cDNA or gDNA that served as material.

Methods used by the authors: Cell counts per sample came from amplifying reference gene primers. Produced via immunoSEQ multiplex PCR; TCRdb's table is partial and in-frame only. V, J and clone size are taken as reported in that table, and D and trimming were inferred from the DNA itself. The table records around 290,000 clones, more than 85% of them present only once. This clonotype originated in a man in his forties with acute or convalescent COVID-19. Input material: peripheral blood.

CDR3 coding DNA: TGTGCCAGCAGCACCAAGGGGGCCAATGAGCAGTTCTTC. Its protein is CASSTKGANEQFF. V is TRBV14 and J is TRBJ2-1; 7 bases align to TRBD1. The CDR3 consists of 13 residues. The germline V gene has CDR1 SGHDN and CDR2 FVKESK. J was trimmed by 6 bases and V by 5 bases; bases with no gene match: 4.